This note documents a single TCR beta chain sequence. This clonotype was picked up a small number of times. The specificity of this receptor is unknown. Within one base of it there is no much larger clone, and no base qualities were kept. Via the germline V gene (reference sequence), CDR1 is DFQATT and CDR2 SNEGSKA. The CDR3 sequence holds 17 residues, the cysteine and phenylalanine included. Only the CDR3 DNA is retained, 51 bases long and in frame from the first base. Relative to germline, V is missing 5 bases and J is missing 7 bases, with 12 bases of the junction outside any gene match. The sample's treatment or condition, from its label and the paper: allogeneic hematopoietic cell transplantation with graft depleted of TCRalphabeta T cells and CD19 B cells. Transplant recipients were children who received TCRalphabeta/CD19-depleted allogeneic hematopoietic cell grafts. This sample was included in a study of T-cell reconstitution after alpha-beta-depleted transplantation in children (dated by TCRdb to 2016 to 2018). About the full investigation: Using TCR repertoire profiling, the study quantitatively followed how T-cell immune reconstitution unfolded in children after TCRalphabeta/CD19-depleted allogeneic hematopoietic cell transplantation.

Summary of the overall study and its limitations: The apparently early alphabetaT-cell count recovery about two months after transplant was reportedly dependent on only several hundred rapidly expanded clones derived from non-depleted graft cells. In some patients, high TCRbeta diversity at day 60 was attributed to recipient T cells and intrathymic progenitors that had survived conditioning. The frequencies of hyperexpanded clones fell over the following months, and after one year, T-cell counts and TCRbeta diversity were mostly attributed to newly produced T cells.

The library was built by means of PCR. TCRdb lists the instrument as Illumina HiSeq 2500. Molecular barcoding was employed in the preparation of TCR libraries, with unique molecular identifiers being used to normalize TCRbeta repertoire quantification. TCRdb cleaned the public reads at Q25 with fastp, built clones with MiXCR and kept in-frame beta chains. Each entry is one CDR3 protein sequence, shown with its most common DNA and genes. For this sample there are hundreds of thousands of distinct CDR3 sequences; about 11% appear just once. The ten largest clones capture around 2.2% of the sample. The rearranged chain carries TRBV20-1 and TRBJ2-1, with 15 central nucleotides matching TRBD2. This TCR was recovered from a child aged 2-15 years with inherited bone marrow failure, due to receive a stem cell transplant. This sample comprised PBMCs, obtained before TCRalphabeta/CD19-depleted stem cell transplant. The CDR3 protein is CSARGSPGTSGRNEQFF. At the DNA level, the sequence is TGCAGTGCTCGCGGCAGTCCCGGGACTAGCGGGAGGAATGAGCAGTTCTTC.